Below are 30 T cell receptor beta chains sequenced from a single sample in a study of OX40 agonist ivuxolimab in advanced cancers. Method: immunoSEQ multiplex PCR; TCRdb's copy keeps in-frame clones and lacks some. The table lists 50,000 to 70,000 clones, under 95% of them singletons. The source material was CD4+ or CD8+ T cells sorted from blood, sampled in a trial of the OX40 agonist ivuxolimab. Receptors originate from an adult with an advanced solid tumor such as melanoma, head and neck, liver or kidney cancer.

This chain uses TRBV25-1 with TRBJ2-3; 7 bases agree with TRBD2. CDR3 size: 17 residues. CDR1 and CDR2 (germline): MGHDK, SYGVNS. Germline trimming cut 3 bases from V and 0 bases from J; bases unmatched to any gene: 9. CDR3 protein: CASSDPTSASSTDTQYF. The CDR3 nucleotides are TGTGCCAGCAGTGACCCTACTAGCGCATCTAGCACAGATACGCAGTATTTT.

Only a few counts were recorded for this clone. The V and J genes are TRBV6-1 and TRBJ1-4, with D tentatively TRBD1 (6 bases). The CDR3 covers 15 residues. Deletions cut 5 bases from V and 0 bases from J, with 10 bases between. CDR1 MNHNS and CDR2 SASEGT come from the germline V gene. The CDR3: CASSRQESTNEKLFF. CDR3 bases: TGTGCCAGCAGTCGACAGGAGTCAACTAATGAAAAACTGTTTTTT.

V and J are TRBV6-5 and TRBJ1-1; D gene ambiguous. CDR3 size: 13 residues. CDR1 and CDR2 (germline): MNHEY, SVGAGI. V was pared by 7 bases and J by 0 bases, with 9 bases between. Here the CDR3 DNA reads TGTGCCAGCATGGGAGCTATGAACACTGAAGCTTTCTTT. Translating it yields CASMGAMNTEAFF.

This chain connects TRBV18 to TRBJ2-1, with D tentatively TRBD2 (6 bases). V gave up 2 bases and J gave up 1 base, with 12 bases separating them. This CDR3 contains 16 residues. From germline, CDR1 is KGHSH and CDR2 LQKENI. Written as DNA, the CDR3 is TGTGCCAGCTCACCAGCGGGGAGCGGATCCTACAATGAGCAGTTCTTC. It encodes CASSPAGSGSYNEQFF.

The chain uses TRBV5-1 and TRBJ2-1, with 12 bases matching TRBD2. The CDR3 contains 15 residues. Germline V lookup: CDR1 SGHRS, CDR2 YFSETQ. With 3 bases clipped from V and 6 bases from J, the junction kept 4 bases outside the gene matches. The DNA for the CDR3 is TGCGCCAGCAGCTGGACTAGCGGGACCTCCAATGAGCAGTTCTTC. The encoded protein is CASSWTSGTSNEQFF.

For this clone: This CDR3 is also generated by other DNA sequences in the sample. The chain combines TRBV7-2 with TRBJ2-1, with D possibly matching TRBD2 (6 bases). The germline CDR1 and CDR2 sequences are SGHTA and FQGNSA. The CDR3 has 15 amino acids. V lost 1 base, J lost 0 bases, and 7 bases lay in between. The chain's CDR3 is CASSLGRGSYNEQFF. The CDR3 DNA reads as TGTGCCAGCAGCTTAGGGAGGGGCTCCTACAATGAGCAGTTCTTC.

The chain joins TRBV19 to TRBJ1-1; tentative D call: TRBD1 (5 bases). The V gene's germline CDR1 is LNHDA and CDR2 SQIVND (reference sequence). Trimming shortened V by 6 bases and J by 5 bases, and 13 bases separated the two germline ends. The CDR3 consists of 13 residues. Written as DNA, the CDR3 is TGTGCCAGTAGCGTACAGGTTACAACTGAAGCTTTCTTT. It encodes CASSVQVTTEAFF.

The CDR3 reads CASRTRRTQYF. The CDR3 nucleotides are TGTGCCAGCAGGACACGACGGACCCAGTACTTC. This sequence joins TRBV6-1 and TRBJ2-5; no clear D gene. The CDR3 runs 11 residues. The germline V gene encodes CDR1 MNHNS and CDR2 SASEGT. V was clipped by 6 bases and J by 7 bases, with 9 bases between them.

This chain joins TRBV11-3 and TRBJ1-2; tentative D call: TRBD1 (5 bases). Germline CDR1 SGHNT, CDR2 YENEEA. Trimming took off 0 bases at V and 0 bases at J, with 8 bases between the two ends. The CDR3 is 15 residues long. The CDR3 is CASSLDGAANYGYTF. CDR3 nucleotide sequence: TGTGCCAGCAGCTTAGATGGGGCCGCTAACTATGGCTACACCTTC.

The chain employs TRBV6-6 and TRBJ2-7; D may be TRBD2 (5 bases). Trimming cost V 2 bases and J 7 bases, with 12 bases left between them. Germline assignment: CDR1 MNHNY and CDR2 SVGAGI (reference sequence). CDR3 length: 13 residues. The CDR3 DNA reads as TGTGCCAGCAGTTACGGGAGCTTGCGGGAGCAGTACTTC. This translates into CASSYGSLREQYF.

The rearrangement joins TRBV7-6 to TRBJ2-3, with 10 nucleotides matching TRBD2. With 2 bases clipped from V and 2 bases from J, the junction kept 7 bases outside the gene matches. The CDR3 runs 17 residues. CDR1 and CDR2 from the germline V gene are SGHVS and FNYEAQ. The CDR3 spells CASSLNSLAGNTDTQYF. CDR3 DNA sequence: TGTGCCAGCAGCTTAAATTCACTAGCGGGGAACACAGATACGCAGTATTTT.

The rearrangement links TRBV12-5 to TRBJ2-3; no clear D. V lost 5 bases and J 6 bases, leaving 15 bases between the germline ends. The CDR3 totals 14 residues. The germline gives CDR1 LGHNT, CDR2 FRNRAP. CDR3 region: CASGRPARYDTQYF. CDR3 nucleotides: TGTGCTAGTGGTCGCCCTGCTAGGTACGATACGCAGTATTTT.

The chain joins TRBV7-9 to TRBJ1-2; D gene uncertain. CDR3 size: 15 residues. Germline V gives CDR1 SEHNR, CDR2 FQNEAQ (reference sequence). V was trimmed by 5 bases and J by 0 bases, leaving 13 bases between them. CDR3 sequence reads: CASSPQVTSNYGYTF. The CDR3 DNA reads TGTGCCAGCAGCCCCCAGGTCACATCTAACTATGGCTACACCTTC. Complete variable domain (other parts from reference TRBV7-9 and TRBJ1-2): DTGVSQNPRHKITKRGQNVTFRCDPISEHNRLYWYRQTLGQGPEFLTYFQNEAQLEKSRLLSDRFSAERPKGSFSTLEIQRTEQGDSAMYLCASSPQVTSNYGYTFGSGTRLTVV.

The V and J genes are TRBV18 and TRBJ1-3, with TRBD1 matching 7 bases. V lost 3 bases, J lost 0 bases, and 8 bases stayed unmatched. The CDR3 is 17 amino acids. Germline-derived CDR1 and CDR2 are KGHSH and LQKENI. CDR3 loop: CASSPWDSPYSGNTIYF. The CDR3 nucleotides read TGTGCCAGCTCACCTTGGGACAGTCCTTACTCTGGAAACACCATATATTTT.

The CDR3 region is CAWSGGRRDRNSYEQYF. The DNA for the CDR3 is TGTGCCTGGAGTGGGGGGCGCCGGGACAGGAACTCCTACGAGCAGTACTTC. This chain joins TRBV30 and TRBJ2-7; 8 bases match TRBD1. The CDR3 runs to 17 residues. Per germline, CDR1 GTSNPN and CDR2 SVGIG (reference sequence). J was trimmed by 0 bases and V by 1 base; bases with no gene match: 11.

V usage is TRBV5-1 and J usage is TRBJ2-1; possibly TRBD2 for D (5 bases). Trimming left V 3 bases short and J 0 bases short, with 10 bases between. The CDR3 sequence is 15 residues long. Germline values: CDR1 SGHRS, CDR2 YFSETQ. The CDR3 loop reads CASSSDLSSYNEQFF. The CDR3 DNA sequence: TGCGCCAGCAGCTCGGACTTGAGCTCCTACAATGAGCAGTTCTTC.

CDR3 bases: TGTGCCAGCAGCGTATCGGGACTACTGCGGGAGGAGCAGTACTTC. Its protein product is CASSVSGLLREEQYF. The chain couples TRBV7-2 to TRBJ2-7; 7 positions agree with TRBD2. The CDR3 covers 15 residues. Trimming at V came to 5 bases and at J to 7 bases, leaving 14 bases not matched to a gene. Germline CDR1 is SGHTA and CDR2 is FQGNSA.

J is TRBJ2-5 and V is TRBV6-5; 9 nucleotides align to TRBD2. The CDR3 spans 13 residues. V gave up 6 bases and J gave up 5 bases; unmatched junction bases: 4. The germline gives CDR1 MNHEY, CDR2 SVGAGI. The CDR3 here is CASRASGTETQYF. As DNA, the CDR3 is TGTGCCAGCAGGGCTAGCGGGACGGAGACCCAGTACTTC.

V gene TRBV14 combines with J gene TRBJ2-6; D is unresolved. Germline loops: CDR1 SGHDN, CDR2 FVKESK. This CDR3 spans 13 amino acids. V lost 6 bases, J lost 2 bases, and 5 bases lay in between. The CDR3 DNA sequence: TGTGCCAGCAGAACCGCTGGGGCCAACGTCCTGACTTTC. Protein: CASRTAGANVLTF.

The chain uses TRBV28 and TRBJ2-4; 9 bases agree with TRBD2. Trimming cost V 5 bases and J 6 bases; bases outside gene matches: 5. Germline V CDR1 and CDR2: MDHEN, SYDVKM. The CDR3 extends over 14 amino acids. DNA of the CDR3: TGTGCCAGCAGTCAAGGACTAGCGTTAAACATTCAGTACTTC. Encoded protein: CASSQGLALNIQYF.

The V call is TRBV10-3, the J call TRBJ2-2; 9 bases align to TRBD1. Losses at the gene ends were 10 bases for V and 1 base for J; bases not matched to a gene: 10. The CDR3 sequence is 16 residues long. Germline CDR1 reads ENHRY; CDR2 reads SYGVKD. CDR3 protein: CATSQPGQGNTGELFF. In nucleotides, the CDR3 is TGTGCCACCTCCCAGCCGGGACAGGGGAACACCGGGGAGCTGTTTTTT.

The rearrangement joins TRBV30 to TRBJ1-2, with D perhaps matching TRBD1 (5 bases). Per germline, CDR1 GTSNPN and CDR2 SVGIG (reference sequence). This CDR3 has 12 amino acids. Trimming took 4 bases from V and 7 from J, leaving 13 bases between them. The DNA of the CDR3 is TGTGCCTGGACTTCTTCGGGGGGTGGCTACACCTTC. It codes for CAWTSSGGGYTF.

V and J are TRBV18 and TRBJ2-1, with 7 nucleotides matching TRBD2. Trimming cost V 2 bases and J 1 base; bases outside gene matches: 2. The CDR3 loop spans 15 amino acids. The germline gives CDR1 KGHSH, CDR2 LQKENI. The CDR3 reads CASSPAAGSYNEQFF. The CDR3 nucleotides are TGTGCCAGCTCACCAGCAGCGGGATCCTACAATGAGCAGTTCTTC.

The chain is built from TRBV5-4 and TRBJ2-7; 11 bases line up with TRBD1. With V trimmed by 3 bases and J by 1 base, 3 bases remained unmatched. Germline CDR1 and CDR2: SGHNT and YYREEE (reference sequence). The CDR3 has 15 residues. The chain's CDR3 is CASSSGQGASYEQYF. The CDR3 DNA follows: TGTGCCAGCAGCTCCGGACAGGGGGCTTCCTACGAGCAGTACTTC. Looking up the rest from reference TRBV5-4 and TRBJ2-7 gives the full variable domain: ETGVTQSPTHLIKTRGQQVTLRCSSQSGHNTVSWYQQALGQGPQFIFQYYREEENGRGNFPPRFSGLQFPNYSSELNVNALELDDSALYLCASSSGQGASYEQYFGPGTRLTVT.

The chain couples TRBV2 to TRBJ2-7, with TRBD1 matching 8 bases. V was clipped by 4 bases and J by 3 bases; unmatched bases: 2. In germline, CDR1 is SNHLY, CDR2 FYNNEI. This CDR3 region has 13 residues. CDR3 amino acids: CASSATGVYEQYF. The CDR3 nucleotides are TGTGCCAGCAGTGCGACAGGGGTCTACGAGCAGTACTTC.

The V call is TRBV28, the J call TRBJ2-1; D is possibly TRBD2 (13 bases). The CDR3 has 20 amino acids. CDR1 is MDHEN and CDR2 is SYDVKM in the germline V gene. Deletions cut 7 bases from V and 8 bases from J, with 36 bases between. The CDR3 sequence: CASTPQGTGGRTSGSYEQFF. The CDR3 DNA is TGTGCCAGCACCCCACAGGGGACAGGGGGCAGGACTAGCGGGAGTTATGAGCAGTTCTTC.

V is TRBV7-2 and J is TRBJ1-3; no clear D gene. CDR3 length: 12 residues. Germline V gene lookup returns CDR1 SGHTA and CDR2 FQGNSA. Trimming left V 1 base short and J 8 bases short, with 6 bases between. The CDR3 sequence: CASSLGGYTIYF. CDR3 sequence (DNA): TGTGCCAGCAGCTTAGGTGGTTACACCATATATTTT.

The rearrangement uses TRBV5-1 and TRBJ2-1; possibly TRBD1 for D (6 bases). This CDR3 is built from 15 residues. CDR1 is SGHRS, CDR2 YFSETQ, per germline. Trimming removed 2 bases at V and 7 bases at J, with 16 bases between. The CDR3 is CASSLTRTGTNEQFF. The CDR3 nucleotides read TGCGCCAGCAGCTTAACTCGAACAGGGACAAATGAGCAGTTCTTC.

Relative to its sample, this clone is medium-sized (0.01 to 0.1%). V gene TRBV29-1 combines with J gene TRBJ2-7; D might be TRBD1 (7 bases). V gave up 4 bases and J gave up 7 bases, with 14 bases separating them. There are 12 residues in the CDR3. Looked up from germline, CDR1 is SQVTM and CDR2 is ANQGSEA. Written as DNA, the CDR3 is TGCAGCGTTGGGCAGGGGGGTGAGGAGCAGTACTTC. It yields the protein CSVGQGGEEQYF.

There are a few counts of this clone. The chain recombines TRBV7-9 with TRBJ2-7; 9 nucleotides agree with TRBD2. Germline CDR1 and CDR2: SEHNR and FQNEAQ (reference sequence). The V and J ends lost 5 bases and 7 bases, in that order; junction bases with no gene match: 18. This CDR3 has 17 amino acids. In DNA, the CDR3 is TGTGCCAGCAGCCCCTTAAGTTTAGCGGGAGCAGCGGGGGAGCAGTACTTC. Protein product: CASSPLSLAGAAGEQYF.